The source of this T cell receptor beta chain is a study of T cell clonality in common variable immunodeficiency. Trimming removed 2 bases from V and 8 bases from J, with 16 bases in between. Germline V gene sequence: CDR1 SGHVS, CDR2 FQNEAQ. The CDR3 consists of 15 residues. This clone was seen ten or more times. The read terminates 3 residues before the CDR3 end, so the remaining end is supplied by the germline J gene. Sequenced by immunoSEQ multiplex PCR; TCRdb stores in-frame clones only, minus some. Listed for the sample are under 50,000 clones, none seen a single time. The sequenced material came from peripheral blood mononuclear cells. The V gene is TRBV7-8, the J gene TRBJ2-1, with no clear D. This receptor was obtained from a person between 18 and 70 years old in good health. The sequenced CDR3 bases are TGTGCCAGCAGCTTATGGCCTAGTAAAGGTGATGAG. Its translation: CASSLWPSKGDE. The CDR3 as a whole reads CASSLWPSKGDEQFF.